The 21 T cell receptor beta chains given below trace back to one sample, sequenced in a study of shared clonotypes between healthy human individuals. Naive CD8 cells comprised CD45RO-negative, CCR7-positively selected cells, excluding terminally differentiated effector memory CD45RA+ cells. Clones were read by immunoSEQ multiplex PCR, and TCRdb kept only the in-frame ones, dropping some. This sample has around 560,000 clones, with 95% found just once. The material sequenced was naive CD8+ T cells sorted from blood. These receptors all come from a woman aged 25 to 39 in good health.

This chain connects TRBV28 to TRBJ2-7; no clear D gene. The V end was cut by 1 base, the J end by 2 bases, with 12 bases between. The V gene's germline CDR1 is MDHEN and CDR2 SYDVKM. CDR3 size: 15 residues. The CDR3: CASSLSPLRTYEQYF. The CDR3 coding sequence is TGTGCCAGCAGTTTATCGCCACTCCGGACCTACGAGCAGTACTTC.

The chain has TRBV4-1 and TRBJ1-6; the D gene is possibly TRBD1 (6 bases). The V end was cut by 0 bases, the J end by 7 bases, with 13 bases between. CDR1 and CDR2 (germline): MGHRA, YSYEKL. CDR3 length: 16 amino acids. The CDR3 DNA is TGCGCCAGCAGCCAAGATGGGGGCAGCCGAAATTCACCCCTCCACTTT. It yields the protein CASSQDGGSRNSPLHF.

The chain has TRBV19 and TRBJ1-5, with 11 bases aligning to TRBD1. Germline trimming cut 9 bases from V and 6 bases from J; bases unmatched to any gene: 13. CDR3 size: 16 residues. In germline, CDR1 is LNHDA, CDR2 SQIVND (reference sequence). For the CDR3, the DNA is TGTGCCAGCACTCCGGGACAGGGGGTAATGGCTCAGCCCCAGCATTTT. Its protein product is CASTPGQGVMAQPQHF.

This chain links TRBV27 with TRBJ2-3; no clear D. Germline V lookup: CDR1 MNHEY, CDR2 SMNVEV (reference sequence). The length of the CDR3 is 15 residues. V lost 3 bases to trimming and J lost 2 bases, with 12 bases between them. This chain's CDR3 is CASSFQVPTTDTQYF. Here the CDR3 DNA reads TGTGCCAGCAGTTTCCAGGTCCCGACCACAGATACGCAGTATTTT.

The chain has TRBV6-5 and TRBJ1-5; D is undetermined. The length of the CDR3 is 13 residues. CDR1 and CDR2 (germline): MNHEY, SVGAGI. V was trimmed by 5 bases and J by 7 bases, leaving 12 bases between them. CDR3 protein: CASSPVVGQPQHF. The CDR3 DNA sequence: TGTGCCAGCAGTCCCGTGGTCGGCCAGCCCCAGCATTTT.

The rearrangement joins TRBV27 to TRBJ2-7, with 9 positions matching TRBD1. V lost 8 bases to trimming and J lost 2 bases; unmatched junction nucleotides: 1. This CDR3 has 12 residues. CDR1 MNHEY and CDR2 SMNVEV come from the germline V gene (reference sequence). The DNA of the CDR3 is TGTGCCAGCGGACAGGGGACCTACGAGCAGTACTTC. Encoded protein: CASGQGTYEQYF.

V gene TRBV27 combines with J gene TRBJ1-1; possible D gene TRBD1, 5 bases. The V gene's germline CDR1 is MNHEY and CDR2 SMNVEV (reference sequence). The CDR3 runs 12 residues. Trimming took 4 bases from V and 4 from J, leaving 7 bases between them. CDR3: CASSSGATEAFF. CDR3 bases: TGTGCCAGCAGTTCTGGGGCCACTGAAGCTTTCTTT.

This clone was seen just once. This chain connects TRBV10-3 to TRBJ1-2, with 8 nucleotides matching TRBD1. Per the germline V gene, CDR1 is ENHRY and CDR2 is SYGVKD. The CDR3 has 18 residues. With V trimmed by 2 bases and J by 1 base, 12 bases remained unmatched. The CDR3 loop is CAISEPPSGQGLNYGYTF. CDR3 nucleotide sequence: TGTGCCATCAGTGAGCCCCCATCAGGACAGGGCCTTAACTATGGCTACACCTTC.

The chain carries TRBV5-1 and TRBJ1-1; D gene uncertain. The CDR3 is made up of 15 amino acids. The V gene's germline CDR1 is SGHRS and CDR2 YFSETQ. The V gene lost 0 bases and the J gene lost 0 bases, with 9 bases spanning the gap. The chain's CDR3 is CASSLAYTMNTEAFF. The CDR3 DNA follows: TGCGCCAGCAGCTTGGCCTATACCATGAACACTGAAGCTTTCTTT.

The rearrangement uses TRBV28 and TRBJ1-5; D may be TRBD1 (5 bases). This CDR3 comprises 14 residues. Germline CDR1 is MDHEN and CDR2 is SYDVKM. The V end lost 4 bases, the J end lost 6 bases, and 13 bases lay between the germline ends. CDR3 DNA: TGTGCCAGCAGTTGGGGGGTCTCGGGTCAGCCCCAGCATTTT. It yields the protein CASSWGVSGQPQHF.

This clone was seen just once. The CDR3 spells CSVEGRTGYEQYF. CDR3 DNA: TGCAGCGTTGAAGGTCGGACAGGCTACGAGCAGTACTTC. The J gene is TRBJ2-7, the V gene TRBV29-1; 7 nucleotides agree with TRBD1. Per the germline V gene, CDR1 is SQVTM and CDR2 is ANQGSEA. This CDR3 contains 13 residues. V lost 1 base to trimming and J lost 3 bases; unmatched junction nucleotides: 3.

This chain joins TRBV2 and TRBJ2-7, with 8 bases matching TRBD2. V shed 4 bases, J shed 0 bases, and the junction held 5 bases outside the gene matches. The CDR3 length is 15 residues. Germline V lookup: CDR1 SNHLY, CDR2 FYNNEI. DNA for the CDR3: TGTGCCAGCAGTGGGACTAGCAGGTACTCCTACGAGCAGTACTTC. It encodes CASSGTSRYSYEQYF.

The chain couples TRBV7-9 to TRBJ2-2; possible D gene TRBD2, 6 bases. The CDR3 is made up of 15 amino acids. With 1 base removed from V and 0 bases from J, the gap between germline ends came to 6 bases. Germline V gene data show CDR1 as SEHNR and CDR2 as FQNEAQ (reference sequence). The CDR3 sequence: CASSLGRANTGELFF. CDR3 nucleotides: TGTGCCAGCAGCTTAGGGAGGGCGAACACCGGGGAGCTGTTTTTT.

For the CDR3, the DNA is TGTGCCAGCCGGGCCAGCTCCTACGAGCAGTACTTC. It codes for CASRASSYEQYF. This rearrangement joins TRBV6-5 to TRBJ2-7; D is ambiguous. The CDR3 sequence is 12 residues long. Looked up from germline, CDR1 is MNHEY and CDR2 is SVGAGI. Trimming took 8 bases from V and 0 from J, leaving 8 bases between them.

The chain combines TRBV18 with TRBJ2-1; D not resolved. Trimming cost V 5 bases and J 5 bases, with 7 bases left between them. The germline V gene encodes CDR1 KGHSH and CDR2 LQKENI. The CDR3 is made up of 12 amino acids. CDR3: CASSARNNEQFF. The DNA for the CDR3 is TGTGCCAGCTCAGCGCGAAACAATGAGCAGTTCTTC.

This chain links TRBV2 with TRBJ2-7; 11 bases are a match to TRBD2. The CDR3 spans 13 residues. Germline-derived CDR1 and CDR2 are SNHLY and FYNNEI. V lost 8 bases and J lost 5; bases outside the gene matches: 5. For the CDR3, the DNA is TGTGCCAGCTGGGGACTAGCGGAAAACGAGCAGTACTTC. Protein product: CASWGLAENEQYF.

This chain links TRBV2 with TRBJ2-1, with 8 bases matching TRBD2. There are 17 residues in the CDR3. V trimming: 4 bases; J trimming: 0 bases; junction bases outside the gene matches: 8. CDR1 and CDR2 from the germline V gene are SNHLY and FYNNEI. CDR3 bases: TGTGCCAGCAGTGTGAGCGCGAGCGGGAGCTCCTACAATGAGCAGTTCTTC. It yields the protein CASSVSASGSSYNEQFF.

CDR3 protein: CASPWGTESPRLPTPTNQPQHF. The CDR3 nucleotides read TGTGCCAGCCCCTGGGGGACAGAGTCCCCGCGCCTTCCTACACCCACTAATCAGCCCCAGCATTTT. This chain connects TRBV27 to TRBJ1-5; 7 nucleotides match TRBD1. The ends lost 8 bases at V and 4 bases at J; junction bases unmatched: 32. Looked up from germline, CDR1 is MNHEY and CDR2 is SMNVEV (reference sequence). There are 22 residues in the CDR3.

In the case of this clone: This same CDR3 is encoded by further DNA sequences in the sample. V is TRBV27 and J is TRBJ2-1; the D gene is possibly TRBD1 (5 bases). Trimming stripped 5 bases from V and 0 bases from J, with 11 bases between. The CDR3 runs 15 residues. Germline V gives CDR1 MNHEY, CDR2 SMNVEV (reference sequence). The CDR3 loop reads CASSLQASSYNEQFF. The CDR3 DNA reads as TGTGCCAGCAGTCTACAGGCGAGCTCCTACAATGAGCAGTTCTTC.

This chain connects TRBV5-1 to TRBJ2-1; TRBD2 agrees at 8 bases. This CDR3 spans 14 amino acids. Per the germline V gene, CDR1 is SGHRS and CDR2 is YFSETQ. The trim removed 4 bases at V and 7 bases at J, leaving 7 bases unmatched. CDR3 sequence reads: CASSREGSMNEQFF. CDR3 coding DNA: TGCGCCAGCAGCCGGGAGGGATCGATGAATGAGCAGTTCTTC.

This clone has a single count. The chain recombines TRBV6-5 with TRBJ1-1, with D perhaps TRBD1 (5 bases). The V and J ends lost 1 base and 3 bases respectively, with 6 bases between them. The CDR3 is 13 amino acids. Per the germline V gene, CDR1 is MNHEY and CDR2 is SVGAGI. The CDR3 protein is CASSYFRDTEAFF. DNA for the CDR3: TGTGCCAGCAGTTACTTCAGGGACACTGAAGCTTTCTTT.